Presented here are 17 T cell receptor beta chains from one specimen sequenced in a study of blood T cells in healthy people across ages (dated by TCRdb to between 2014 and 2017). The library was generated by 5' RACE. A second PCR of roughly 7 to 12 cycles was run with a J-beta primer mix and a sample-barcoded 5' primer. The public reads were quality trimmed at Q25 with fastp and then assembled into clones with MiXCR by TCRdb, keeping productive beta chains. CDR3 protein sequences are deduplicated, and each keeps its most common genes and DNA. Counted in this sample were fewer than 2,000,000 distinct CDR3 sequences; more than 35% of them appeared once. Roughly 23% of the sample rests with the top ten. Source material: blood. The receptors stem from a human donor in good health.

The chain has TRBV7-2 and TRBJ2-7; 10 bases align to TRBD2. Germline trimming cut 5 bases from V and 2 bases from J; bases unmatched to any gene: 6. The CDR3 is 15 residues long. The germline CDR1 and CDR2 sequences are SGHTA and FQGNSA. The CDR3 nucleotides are TGTGCCAGCAGCGGACGACTAGCGGGCGCCTACGAGCAGTACTTC. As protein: CASSGRLAGAYEQYF.

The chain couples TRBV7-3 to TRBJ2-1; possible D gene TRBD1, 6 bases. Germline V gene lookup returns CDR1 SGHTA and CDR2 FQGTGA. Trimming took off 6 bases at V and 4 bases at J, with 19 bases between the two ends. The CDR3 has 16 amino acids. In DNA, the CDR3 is TGTGCCAGCAGTTCCGAGACGGGACACCCGTACAATGAGCAGTTCTTC. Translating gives CASSSETGHPYNEQFF.

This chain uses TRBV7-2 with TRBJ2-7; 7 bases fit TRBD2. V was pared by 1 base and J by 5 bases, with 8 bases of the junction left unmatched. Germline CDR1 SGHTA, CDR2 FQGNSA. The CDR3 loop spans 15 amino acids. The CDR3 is CASSLGSGGYNEQYV. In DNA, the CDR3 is TGTGCCAGCAGCTTAGGCTCGGGGGGTTACAACGAGCAGTACGTC.

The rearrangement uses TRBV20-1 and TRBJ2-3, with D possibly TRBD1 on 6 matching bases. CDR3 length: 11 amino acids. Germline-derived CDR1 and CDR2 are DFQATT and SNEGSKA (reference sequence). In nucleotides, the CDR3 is TGCAGCCCGATAGGGGGAGATACGCAGTATTTT. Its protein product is CSPIGGDTQYF.

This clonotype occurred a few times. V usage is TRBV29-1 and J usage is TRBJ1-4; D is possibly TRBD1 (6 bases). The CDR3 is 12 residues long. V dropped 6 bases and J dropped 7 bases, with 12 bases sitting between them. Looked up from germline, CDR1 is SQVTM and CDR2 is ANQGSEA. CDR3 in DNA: TGCAGCGTCCAGGACAGCATTGAAAAACTGTTTTTT. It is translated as CSVQDSIEKLFF.

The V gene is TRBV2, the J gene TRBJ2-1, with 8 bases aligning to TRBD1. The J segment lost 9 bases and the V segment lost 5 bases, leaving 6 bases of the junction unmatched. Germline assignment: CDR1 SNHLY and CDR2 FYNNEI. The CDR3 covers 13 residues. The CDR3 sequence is CASSRTGNSEQFF. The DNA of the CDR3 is TGTGCCAGCAGTAGGACAGGGAATAGTGAGCAGTTCTTC.

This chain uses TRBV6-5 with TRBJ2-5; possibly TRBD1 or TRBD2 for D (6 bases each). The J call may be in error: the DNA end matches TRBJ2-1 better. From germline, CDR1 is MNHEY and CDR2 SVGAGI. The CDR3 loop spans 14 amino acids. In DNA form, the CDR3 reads TGTGCCAGCAGTGACCAGGGGACTGGAGAGACCCAGTTCTTC. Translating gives CASSDQGTGETQFF.

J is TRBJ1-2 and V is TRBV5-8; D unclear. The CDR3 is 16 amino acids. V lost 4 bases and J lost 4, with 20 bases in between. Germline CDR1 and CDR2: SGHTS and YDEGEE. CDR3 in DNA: TGTGCCAGCAGCCAGGCGGACGGGAGGTTGATCTATGGCTACACCTTC. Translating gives CASSQADGRLIYGYTF.

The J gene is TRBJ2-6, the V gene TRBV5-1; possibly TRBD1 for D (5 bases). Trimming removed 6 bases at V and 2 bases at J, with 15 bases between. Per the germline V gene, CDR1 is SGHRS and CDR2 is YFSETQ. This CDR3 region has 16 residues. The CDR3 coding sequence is TGCGCCAGCACCTTAACAGGCGCTACTGGGGCCAACGTCCTGACTTTC. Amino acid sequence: CASTLTGATGANVLTF.

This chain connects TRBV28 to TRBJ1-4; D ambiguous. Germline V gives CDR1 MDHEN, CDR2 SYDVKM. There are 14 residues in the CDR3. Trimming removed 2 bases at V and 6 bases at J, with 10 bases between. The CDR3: CASSLGVRYEKLFF. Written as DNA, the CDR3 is TGTGCCAGCAGTTTAGGGGTTAGGTATGAAAAACTGTTTTTT.

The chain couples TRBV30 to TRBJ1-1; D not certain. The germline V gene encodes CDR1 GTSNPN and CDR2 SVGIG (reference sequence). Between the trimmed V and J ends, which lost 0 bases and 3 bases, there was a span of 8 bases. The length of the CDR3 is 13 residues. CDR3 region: CAWSVGRDTEAFF. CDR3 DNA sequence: TGTGCCTGGAGTGTGGGAAGGGACACTGAAGCTTTCTTT.

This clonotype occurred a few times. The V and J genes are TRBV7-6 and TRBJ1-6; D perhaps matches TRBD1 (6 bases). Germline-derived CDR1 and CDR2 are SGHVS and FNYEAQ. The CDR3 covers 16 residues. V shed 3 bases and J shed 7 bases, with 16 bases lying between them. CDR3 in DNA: TGTGCCAGCAGCTTGGTGACAGGAGTCCCGAATTCACCCCTCCACTTT. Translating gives CASSLVTGVPNSPLHF.

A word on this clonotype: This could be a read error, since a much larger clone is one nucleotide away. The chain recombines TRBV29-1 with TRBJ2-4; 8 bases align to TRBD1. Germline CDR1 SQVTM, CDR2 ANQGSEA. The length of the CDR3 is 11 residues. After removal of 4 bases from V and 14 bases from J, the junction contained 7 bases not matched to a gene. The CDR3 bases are TGCAGCGTTGCCGATCAGGGGGCGGAGTACTTC. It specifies CSVADQGAEYF.

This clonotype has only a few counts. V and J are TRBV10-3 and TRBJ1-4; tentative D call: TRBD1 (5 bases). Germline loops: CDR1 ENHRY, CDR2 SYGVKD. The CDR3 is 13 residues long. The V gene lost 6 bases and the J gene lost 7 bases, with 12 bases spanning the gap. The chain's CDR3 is CAIRRDQGEKLFF. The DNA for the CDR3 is TGTGCCATCAGGAGGGACCAGGGTGAAAAACTGTTTTTT.

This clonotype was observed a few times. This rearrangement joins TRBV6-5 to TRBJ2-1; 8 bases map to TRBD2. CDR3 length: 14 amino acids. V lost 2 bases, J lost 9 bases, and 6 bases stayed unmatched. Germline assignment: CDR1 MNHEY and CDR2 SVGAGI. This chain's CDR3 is CASSYGRGAGEQFF. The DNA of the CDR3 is TGTGCCAGCAGTTACGGGCGGGGGGCAGGTGAGCAGTTCTTC.

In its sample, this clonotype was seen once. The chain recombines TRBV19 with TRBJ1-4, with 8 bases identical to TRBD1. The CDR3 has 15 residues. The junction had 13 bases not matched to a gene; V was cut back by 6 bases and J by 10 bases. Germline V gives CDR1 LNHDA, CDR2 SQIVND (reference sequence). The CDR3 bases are TGTGCCAGTAGCGGCGACAGGGGAGGTTATGGAAAACTGTTTTTT. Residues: CASSGDRGGYGKLFF.

The CDR3 nucleotides read TGTGCCAGCAGCGTATGGGGCGGGGGGACGTCCTACAATGAGCAGTTCTTC. Protein product: CASSVWGGGTSYNEQFF. J is TRBJ2-1 and V is TRBV9, with 8 bases lining up with TRBD2. Trimming at V came to 1 base and at J to 1 base, leaving 7 bases not matched to a gene. The length of the CDR3 is 17 residues. CDR1 is SGDLS and CDR2 is YYNGEE in the germline V gene.